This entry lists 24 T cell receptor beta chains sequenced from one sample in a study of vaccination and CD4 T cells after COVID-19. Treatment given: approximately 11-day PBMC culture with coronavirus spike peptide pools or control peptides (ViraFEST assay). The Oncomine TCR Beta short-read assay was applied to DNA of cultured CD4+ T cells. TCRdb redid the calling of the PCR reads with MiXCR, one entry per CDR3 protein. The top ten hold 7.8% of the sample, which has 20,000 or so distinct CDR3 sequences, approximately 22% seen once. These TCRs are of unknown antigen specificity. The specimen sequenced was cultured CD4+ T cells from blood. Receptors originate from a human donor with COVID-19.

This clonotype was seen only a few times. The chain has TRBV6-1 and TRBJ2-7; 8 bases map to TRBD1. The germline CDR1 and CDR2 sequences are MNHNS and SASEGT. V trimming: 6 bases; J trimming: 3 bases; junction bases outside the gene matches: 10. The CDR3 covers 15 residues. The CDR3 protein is CASSASGTGLYEQYF. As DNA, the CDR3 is TGTGCCAGCAGCGCCTCCGGGACAGGCCTCTACGAGCAGTACTTC.

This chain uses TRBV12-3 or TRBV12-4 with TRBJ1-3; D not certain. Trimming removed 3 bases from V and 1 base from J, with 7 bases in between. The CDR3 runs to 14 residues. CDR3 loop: CASSLGRSGNTIYF. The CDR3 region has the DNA TGTGCCAGCAGTTTGGGTAGATCTGGAAACACCATATATTTT.

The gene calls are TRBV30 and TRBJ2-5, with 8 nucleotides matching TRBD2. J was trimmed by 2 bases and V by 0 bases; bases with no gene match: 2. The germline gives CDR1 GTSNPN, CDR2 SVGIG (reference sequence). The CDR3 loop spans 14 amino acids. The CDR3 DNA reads TGTGCCTGGAGTGTCGGCGGGGGGCAAGAGACCCAGTACTTC. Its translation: CAWSVGGGQETQYF.

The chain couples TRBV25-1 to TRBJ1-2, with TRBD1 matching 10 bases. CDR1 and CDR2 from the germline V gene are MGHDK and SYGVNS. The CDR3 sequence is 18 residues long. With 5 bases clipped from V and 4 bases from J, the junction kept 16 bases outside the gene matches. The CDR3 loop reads CASSNDRGLLESRYGYTF. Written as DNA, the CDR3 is TGTGCCAGCAGTAATGACAGGGGGCTTTTAGAGTCGCGCTATGGCTACACCTTC.

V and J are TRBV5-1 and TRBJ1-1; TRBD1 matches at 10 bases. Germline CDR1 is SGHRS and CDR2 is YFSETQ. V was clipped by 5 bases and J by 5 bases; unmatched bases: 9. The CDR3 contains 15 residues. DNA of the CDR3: TGCGCCAGCAGACTTCGGACAGGGGGATGGACTGAAGCTTTCTTT. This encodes CASRLRTGGWTEAFF.

CDR3: CASSLQNTEAFF. CDR3 nucleotides: TGTGCCAGCAGCTTACAGAACACTGAAGCTTTCTTT. This rearrangement joins TRBV11-3 to TRBJ1-1; D remains unclear. Germline V gene sequence: CDR1 SGHNT, CDR2 YENEEA. The CDR3 contains 12 residues. Deletions cut 2 bases from V and 1 base from J, with 2 bases between. The full variable domain, in which reference TRBV11-3 and TRBJ1-1 provide the parts outside the CDR3, is EAGVVQSPRYKIIEKKQPVAFWCNPISGHNTLYWYLQNLGQGPELLIRYENEEAVDDSQLPKDRFSAERLKGVDSTLKIQPAELGDSAVYLCASSLQNTEAFFGQGTRLTVV.

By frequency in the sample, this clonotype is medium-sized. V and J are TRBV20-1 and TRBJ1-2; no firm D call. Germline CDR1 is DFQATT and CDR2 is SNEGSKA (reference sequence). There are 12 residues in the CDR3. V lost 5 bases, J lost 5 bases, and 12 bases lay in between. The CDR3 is CSALPSGYGYTF. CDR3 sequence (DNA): TGCAGTGCTTTACCGAGTGGGTATGGCTACACCTTC.

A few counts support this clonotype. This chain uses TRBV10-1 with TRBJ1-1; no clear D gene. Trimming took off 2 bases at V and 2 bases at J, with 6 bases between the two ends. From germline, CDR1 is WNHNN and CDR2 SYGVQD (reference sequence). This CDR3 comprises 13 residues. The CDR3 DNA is TGCGCCAGCAGTGAGGCGGTTAACACTGAAGCTTTCTTT. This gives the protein CASSEAVNTEAFF.

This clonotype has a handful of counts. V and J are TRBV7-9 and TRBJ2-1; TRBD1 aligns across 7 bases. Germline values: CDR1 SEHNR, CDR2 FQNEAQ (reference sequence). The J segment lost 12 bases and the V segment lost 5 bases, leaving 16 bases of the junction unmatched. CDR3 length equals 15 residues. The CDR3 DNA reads TGTGCCAGCAGCAACGACAGGGATCTCATCTCGGTGCAGTTCTTC. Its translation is CASSNDRDLISVQFF.

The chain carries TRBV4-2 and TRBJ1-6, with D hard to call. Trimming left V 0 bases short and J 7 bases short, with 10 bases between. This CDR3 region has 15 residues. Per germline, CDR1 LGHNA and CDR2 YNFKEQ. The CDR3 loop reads CASSQEVDSNSPLHF. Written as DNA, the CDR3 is TGTGCCAGCAGCCAAGAGGTGGACTCAAATTCACCCCTCCACTTT.

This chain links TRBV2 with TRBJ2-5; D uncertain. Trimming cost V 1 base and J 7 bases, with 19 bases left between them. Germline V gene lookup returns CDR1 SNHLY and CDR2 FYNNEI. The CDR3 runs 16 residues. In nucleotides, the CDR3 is TGTGCCAGCAGTGAAGAGAGGTCAGTCAAACGTGCGACCCAGTACTTC. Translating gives CASSEERSVKRATQYF.

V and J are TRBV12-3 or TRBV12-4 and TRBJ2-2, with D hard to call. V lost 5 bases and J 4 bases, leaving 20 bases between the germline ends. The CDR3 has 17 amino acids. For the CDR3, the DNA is TGTGCCAGCAGTCGCGCATCGCCGCTTGGTTCCACCGGGGAGCTGTTTTTT. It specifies CASSRASPLGSTGELFF.

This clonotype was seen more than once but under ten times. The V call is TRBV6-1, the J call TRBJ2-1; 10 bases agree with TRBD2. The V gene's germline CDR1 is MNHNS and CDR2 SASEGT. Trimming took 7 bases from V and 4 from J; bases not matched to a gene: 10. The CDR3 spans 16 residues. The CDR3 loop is CASIEASGGPYNEQFF. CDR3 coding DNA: TGTGCCAGCATTGAGGCTAGCGGGGGCCCATACAATGAGCAGTTCTTC.

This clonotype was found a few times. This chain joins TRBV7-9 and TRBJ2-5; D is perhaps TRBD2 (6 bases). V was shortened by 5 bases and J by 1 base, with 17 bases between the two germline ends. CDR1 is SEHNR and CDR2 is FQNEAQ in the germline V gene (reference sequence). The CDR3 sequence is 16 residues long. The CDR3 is CASSPPDWRGQETQYF. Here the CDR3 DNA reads TGTGCCAGCAGCCCCCCGGACTGGCGGGGCCAAGAGACCCAGTACTTC.

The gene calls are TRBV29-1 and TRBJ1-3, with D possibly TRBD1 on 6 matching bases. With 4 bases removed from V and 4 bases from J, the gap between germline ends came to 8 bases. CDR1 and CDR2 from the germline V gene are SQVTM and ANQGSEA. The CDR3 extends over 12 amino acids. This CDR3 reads CSVGQGGNTIYF. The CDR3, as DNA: TGCAGCGTTGGTCAGGGGGGAAACACCATATATTTT. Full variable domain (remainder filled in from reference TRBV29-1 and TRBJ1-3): SAVISQKPSRDICQRGTSLTIQCQVDSQVTMMFWYRQQPGQSLTLIATANQGSEATYESGFVIDKFPISRPNLTFSTLTVSNMSPEDSSIYLCSVGQGGNTIYFGEGSWLTVV.

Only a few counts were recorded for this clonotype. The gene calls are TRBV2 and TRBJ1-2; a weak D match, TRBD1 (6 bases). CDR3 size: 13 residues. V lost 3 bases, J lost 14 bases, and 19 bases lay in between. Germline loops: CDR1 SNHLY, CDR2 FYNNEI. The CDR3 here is CASSDRGGGRRTF. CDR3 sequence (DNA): TGTGCCAGCAGTGATCGTGGGGGGGGCAGAAGGACCTTC. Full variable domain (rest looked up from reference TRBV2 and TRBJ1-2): EPEVTQTPSHQVTQMGQEVILRCVPISNHLYFYWYRQILGQKVEFLVSFYNNEISEKSEIFDDQFSVERPDGSNFTLKIRSTKLEDSAMYFCASSDRGGGRRTFGSGTRLTVV.

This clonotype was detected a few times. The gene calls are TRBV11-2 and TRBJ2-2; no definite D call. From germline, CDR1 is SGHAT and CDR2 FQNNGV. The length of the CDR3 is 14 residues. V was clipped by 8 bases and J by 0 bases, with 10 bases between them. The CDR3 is CASAPGTNTGELFF. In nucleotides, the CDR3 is TGTGCCAGCGCGCCGGGTACGAACACCGGGGAGCTGTTTTTT.

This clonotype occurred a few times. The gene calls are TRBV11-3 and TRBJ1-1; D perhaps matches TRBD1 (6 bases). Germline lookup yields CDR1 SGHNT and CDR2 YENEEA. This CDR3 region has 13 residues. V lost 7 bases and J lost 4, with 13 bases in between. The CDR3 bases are TGTGCCAGCATCGATGGAGGGGGCACTGAAGCTTTCTTT. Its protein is CASIDGGGTEAFF.

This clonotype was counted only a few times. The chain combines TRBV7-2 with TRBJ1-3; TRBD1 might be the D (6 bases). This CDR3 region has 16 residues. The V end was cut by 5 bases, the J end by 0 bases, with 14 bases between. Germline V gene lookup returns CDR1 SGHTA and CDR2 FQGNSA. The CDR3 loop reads CASSTTGQSSGNTIYF. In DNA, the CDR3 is TGTGCCAGCAGCACTACAGGGCAGAGCTCTGGAAACACCATATATTTT.

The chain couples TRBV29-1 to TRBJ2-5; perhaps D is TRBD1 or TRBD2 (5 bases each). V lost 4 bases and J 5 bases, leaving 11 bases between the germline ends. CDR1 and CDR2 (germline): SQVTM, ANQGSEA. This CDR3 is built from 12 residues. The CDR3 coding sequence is TGCAGCGTTGCGCGCAGGGACGAGACCCAGTACTTC. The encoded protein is CSVARRDETQYF. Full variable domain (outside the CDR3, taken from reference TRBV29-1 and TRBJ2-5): SAVISQKPSRDICQRGTSLTIQCQVDSQVTMMFWYRQQPGQSLTLIATANQGSEATYESGFVIDKFPISRPNLTFSTLTVSNMSPEDSSIYLCSVARRDETQYFGPGTRLLVL.

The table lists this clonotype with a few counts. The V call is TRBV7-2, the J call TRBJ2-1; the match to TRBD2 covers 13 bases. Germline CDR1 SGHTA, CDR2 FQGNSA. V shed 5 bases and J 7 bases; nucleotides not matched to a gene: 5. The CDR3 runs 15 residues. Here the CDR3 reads CASSQGLAGPNEQFF. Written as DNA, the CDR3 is TGTGCCAGCAGCCAGGGACTAGCGGGGCCGAATGAGCAGTTCTTC.

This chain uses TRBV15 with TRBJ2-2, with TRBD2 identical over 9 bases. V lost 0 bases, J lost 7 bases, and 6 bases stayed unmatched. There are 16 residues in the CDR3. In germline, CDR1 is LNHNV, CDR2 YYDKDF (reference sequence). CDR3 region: CATSRDFAGGHGELFF. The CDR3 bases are TGTGCCACCAGCAGAGATTTTGCGGGGGGGCACGGGGAGCTGTTTTTT.

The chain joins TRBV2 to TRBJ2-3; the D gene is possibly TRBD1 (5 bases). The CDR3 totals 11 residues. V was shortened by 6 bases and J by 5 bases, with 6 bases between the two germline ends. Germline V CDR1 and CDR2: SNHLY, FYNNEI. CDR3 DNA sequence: TGTGCCAGCAGGGGGCAAGATACGCAGTATTTT. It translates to CASRGQDTQYF.

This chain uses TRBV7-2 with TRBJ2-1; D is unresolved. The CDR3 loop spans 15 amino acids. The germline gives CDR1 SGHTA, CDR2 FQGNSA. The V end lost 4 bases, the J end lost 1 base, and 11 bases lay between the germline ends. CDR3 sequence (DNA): TGTGCCAGCAGCTCTAGGTCCTTTTCCTACAATGAGCAGTTCTTC. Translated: CASSSRSFSYNEQFF.